The 7 T cell receptor beta chains below were found in one sample sequenced in a study of regulatory T cells in long-lasting Graves disease. Researchers made TCR beta libraries by using iRepertoire HTBI primers and running Arm-PCR on CDR3 regions. In TCRdb, the multiplex PCR reads were re-called with MiXCR into one record per CDR3 protein. The sample shows a few hundred thousand distinct CDR3 sequences, less than 15% of them seen only once. The time point denotes: newly diagnosed GD, antithyroid drugs for less than 3 months. Extracted RNA from PBMCs served as the source of the TCR library. The sample also formed part of further work on T cells in Graves' hyperthyroidism and ophthalmopathy.

The sequences come from peripheral blood mononuclear cells (PBMCs), collected at new diagnosis, from a patient treated with antithyroid drugs. The receptor source for this set is a woman between 45 and 65 years old with Graves disease.

The V and J genes are TRBV4-1 and TRBJ2-6; unclear D gene. The V end was cut by 6 bases, the J end by 0 bases, with 15 bases between. CDR3 length equals 17 residues. CDR1 MGHRA and CDR2 YSYEKL come from the germline V gene. CDR3 amino acids: CASSPLVHGSGANVLTF. CDR3 in DNA: TGCGCCAGCAGTCCCCTCGTGCACGGCTCTGGGGCCAACGTCCTGACTTTC.

V gene TRBV7-9 combines with J gene TRBJ1-1; no reliable D call. V was cut by 5 bases and J by 8 bases, with 18 bases left in between. The CDR3 totals 14 residues. CDR1 SEHNR and CDR2 FQNEAQ come from the germline V gene (reference sequence). The CDR3 region is CASSQDPAGGEAFF. The CDR3 DNA follows: TGTGCCAGCAGCCAAGATCCTGCGGGCGGGGAAGCTTTCTTT.

The chain has TRBV28 and TRBJ2-3; no definite D call. This CDR3 contains 15 residues. Germline V gene sequence: CDR1 MDHEN, CDR2 SYDVKM. With 7 bases removed from V and 2 bases from J, the gap between germline ends came to 16 bases. The CDR3 loop reads CASIPGPTFTDTQYF. The CDR3 nucleotides read TGTGCCAGCATCCCTGGCCCCACCTTCACAGATACGCAGTATTTT.

CDR3 nucleotides: TGTGCCAGCTCACCGGTGGAAAGCAATCAGCCCCAGCATTTT. Protein product: CASSPVESNQPQHF. The V call is TRBV18, the J call TRBJ1-5; no firm D call. Germline V gives CDR1 KGHSH, CDR2 LQKENI. The CDR3 totals 14 residues. With 3 bases removed from V and 1 base from J, the gap between germline ends came to 7 bases.

This chain uses TRBV10-1 with TRBJ2-1; either TRBD1 or TRBD2 may fit D (5 bases each). The J call may be faulty, since TRBJ2-7 better matches the DNA end. Per germline, CDR1 WNHNN and CDR2 SYGVQD (reference sequence). The CDR3 contains 13 residues. For the CDR3, the DNA is TGCGCCAGCAGTGACCTGCTGAGGGGTGAGCAGTACTTC. This encodes CASSDLLRGEQYF.

This clonotype appeared many times. The chain is built from TRBV11-2 and TRBJ2-5; D remains ambiguous. In germline, CDR1 is SGHAT, CDR2 FQNNGV. This CDR3 has 14 amino acids. The V end lost 5 bases, the J end lost 4 bases, and 14 bases lay between the germline ends. The CDR3 loop is CASSPGRHSETQYF. The CDR3 nucleotides read TGTGCCAGCAGCCCCGGACGTCATTCAGAGACCCAGTACTTC.

V is TRBV20-1 and J is TRBJ2-7, with D uncertain. Trimming removed 2 bases from V and 2 bases from J, with 16 bases in between. The CDR3 runs 15 residues. Germline V gene lookup returns CDR1 DFQATT and CDR2 SNEGSKA (reference sequence). CDR3 residues: CSARPPPFLTYEQYF. The CDR3 DNA is TGCAGTGCTAGACCGCCCCCTTTCCTAACCTACGAGCAGTACTTC.